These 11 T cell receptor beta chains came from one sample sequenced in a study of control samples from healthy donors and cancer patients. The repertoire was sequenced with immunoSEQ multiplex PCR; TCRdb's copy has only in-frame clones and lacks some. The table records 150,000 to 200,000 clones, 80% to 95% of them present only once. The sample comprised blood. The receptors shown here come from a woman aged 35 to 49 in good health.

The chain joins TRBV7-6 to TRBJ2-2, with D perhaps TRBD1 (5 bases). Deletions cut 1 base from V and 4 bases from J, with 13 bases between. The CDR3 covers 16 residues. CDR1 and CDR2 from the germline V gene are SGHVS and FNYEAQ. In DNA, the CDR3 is TGTGCCAGCAGCTTAGTGGGTCAGGGAAGCACCGGGGAGCTGTTTTTT. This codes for CASSLVGQGSTGELFF. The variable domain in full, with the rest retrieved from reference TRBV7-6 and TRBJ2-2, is GAGVSQSPRYKVTKRGQDVALRCDPISGHVSLYWYRQALGQGPEFLTYFNYEAQQDKSGLPNDRFSAERPEGSISTLTIQRTEQRDSAMYRCASSLVGQGSTGELFFGEGSRLTVL.

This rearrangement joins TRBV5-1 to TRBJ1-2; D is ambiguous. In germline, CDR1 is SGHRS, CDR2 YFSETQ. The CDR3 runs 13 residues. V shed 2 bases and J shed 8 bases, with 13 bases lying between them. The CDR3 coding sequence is TGCGCCAGCAGCTTCTTTGCCGGGGAAGGCTACACCTTC. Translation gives CASSFFAGEGYTF.

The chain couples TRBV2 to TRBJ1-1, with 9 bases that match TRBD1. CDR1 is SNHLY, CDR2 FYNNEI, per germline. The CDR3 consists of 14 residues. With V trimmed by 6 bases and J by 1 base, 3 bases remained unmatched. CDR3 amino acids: CASRDRGGNTEAFF. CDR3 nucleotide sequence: TGTGCCAGCAGGGACAGGGGAGGGAACACTGAAGCTTTCTTT.

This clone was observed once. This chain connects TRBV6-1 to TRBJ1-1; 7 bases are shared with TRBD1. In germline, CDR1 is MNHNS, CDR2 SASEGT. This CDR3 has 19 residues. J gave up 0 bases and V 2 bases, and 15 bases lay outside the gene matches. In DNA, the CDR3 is TGTGCCAGCAGTGAACACCCACCGGGACAGCCGACCATGAACACTGAAGCTTTCTTT. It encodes CASSEHPPGQPTMNTEAFF.

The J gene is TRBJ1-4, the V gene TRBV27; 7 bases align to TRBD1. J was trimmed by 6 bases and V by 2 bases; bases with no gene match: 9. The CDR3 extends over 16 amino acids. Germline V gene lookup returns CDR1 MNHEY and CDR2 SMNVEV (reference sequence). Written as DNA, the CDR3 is TGTGCCAGCAGTTTAATCGGGCCAGGGGGGGATGAAAAACTGTTTTTT. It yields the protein CASSLIGPGGDEKLFF.

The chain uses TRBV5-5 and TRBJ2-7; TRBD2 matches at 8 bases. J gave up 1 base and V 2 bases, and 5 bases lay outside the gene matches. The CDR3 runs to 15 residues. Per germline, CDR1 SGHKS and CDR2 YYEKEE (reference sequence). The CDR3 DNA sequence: TGTGCCAGCAGCTTAGGACTAGCCCCTTCCTACGAGCAGTACTTC. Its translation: CASSLGLAPSYEQYF. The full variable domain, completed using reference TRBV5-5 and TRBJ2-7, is DAGVTQSPTHLIKTRGQQVTLRCSPISGHKSVSWYQQVLGQGPQFIFQYYEKEERGRGNFPDRFSARQFPNYSSELNVNALLLGDSALYLCASSLGLAPSYEQYFGPGTRLTVT.

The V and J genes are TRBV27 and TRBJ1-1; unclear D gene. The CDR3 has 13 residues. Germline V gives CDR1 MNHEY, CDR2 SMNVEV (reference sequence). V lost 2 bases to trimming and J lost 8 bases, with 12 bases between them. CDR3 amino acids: CASSLGPSSEAFF. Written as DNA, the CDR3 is TGTGCCAGCAGTTTAGGCCCCTCATCGGAAGCTTTCTTT.

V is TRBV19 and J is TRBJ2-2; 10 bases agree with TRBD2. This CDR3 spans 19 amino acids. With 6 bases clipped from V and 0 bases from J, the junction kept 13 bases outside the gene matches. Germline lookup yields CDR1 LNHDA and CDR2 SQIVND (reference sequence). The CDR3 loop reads CASSIFFLAGASNTGELFF. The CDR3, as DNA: TGTGCCAGTAGCATATTTTTTCTAGCGGGGGCCTCGAACACCGGGGAGCTGTTTTTT.

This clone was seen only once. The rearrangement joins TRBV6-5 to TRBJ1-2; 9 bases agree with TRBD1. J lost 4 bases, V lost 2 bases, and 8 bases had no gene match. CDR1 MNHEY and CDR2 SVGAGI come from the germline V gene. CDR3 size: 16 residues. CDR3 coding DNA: TGTGCCAGCAGTTACGCCCCGACAGGGGGAGTCTATGGCTACACCTTC. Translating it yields CASSYAPTGGVYGYTF.

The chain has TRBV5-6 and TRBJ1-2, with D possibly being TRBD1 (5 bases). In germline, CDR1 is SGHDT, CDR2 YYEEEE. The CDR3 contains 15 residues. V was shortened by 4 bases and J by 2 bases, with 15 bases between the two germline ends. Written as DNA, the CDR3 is TGTGCCAGCAGCCCTTACTCGGGGACCAACTATGGCTACACCTTC. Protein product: CASSPYSGTNYGYTF.

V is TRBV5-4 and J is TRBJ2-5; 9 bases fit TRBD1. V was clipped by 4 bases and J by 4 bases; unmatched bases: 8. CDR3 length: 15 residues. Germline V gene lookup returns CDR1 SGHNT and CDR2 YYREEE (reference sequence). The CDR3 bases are TGTGCCAGCAGCCGGAACAGGGGGCCTGGAGAGACCCAGTACTTC. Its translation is CASSRNRGPGETQYF.